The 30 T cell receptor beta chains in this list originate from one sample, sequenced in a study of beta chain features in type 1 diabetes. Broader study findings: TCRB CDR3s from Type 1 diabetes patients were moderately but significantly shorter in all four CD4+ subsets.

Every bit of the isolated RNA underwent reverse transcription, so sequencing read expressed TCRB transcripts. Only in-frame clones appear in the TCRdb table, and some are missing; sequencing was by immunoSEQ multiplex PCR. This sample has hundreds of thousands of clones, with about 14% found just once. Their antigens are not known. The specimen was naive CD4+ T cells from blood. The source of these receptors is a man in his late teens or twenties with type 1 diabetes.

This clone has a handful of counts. The CDR3 nucleotides are TGTGCCTGGACGGGTGGGGCCAACGTCCTGACTTTC. Translated: CAWTGGANVLTF. The chain carries TRBV30 and TRBJ2-6; D unclear. The CDR3 is 12 amino acids. V was trimmed by 4 bases and J by 3 bases, leaving 4 bases between them. Germline loops: CDR1 GTSNPN, CDR2 SVGIG (reference sequence).

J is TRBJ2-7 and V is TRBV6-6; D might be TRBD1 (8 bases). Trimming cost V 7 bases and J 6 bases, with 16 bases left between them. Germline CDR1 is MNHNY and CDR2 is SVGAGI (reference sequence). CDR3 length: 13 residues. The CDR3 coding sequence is TGTGCCAGCACCAAGACAGGGGAGGGCGAGCAGTACTTC. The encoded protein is CASTKTGEGEQYF.

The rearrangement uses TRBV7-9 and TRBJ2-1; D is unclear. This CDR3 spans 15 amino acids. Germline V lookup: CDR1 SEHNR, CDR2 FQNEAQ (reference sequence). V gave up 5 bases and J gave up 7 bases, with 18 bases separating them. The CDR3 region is CASSPPRTVRNEQFF. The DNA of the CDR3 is TGTGCCAGCAGCCCACCCCGAACCGTAAGGAATGAGCAGTTCTTC. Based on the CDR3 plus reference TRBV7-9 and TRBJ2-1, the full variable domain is DTGVSQNPRHKITKRGQNVTFRCDPISEHNRLYWYRQTLGQGPEFLTYFQNEAQLEKSRLLSDRFSAERPKGSFSTLEIQRTEQGDSAMYLCASSPPRTVRNEQFFGPGTRLTVL.

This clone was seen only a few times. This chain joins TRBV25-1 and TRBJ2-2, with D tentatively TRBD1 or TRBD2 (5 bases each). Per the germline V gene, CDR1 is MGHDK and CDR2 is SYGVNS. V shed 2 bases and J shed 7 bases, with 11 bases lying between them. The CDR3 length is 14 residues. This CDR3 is CASSEGGPGGELFF. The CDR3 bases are TGTGCCAGCAGTGAAGGGGGTCCCGGCGGGGAGCTGTTTTTT.

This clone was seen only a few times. CDR3 sequence (DNA): TGTGCCAGCAAACCTAGCGGAGGCGGGTATGAGCAGTTCTTC. Protein sequence: CASKPSGGGYEQFF. This chain connects TRBV7-9 to TRBJ2-1; 7 bases fit TRBD2. This CDR3 spans 14 amino acids. In germline, CDR1 is SEHNR, CDR2 FQNEAQ (reference sequence). V trimming: 7 bases; J trimming: 8 bases; junction bases outside the gene matches: 11.

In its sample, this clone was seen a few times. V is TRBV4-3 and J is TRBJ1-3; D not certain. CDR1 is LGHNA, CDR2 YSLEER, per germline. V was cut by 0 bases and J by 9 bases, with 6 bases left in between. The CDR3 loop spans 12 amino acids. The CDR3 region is CASSQDLGTIYF. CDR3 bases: TGCGCCAGCAGCCAAGATCTCGGCACCATATATTTT.

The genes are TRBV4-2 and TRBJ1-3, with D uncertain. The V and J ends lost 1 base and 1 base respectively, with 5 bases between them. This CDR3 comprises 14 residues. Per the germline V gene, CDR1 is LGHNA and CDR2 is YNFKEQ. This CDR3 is CASSQASSGNTIYF. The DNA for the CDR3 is TGTGCCAGCAGCCAAGCTTCTTCTGGAAACACCATATATTTT.

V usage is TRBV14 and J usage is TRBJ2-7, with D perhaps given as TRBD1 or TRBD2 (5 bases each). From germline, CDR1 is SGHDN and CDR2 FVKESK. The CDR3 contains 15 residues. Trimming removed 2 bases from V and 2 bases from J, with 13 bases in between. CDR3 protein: CASSQPGTATYEQYF. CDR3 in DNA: TGTGCCAGCAGCCAACCCGGGACGGCTACCTACGAGCAGTACTTC.

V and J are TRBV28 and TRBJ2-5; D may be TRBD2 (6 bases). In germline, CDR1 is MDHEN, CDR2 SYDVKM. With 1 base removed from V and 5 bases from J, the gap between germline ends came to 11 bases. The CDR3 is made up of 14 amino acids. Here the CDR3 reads CASSLSGGHETQYF. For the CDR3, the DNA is TGTGCCAGCAGTTTATCAGGAGGGCACGAGACCCAGTACTTC.

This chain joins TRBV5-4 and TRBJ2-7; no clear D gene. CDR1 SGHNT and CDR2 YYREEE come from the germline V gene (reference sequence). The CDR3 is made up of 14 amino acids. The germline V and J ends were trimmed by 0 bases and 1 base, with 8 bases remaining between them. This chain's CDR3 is CASSLDSRSYEQYF. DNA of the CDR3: TGTGCCAGCAGCTTGGACAGCCGATCCTACGAGCAGTACTTC.

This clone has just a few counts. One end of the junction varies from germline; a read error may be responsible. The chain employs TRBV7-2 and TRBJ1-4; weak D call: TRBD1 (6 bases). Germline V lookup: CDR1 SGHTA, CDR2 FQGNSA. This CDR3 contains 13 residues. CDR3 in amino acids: CASSPTWGLGLYF. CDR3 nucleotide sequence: TGTGCCAGCAGTCCCACGTGGGGGCTAGGATTATATTTT.

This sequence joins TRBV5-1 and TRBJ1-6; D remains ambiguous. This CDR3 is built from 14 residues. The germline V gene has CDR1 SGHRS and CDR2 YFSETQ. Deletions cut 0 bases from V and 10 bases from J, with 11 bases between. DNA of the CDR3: TGCGCCAGCAGCTTGGTGGGGTTGGGATCACCCCTCCACTTT. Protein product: CASSLVGLGSPLHF.

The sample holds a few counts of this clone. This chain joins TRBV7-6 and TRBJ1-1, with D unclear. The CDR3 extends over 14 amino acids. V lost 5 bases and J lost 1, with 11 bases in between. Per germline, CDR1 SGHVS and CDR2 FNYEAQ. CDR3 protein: CASSRGQRNTEAFF. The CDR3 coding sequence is TGTGCCAGCAGCCGAGGGCAGCGGAACACTGAAGCTTTCTTT.

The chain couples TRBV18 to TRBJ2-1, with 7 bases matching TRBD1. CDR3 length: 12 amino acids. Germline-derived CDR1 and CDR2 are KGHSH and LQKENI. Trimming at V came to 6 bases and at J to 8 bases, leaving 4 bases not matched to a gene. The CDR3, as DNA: TGTGCCAGCTCCCCGCAGGGGGATGAGCAGTTCTTC. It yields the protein CASSPQGDEQFF.

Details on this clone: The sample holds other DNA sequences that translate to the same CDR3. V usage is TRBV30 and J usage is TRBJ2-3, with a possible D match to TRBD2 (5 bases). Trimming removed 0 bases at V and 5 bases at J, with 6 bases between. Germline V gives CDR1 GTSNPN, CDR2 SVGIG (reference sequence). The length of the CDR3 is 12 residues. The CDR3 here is CAWSVRGDTQYF. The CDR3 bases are TGTGCCTGGAGTGTCCGGGGAGATACGCAGTATTTT.

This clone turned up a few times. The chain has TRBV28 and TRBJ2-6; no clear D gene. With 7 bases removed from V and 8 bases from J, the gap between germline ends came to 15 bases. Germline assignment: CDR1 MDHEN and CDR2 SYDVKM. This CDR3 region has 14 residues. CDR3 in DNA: TGTGCCAGCACCATGGACGCGCTTTCCAACGTCCTGACTTTC. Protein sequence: CASTMDALSNVLTF.

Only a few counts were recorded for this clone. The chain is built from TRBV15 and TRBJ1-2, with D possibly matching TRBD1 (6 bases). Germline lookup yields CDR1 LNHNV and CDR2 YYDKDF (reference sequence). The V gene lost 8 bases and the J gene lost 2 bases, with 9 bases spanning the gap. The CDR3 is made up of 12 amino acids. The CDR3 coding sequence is TGTGCCACCTCAGGGGTAAACTATGGCTACACCTTC. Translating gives CATSGVNYGYTF. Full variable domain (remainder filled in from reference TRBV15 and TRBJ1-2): DAMVIQNPRYQVTQFGKPVTLSCSQTLNHNVMYWYQQKSSQAPKLLFHYYDKDFNNEADTPDNFQSRRPNTSFCFLDIRSPGLGDTAMYLCATSGVNYGYTFGSGTRLTVV.

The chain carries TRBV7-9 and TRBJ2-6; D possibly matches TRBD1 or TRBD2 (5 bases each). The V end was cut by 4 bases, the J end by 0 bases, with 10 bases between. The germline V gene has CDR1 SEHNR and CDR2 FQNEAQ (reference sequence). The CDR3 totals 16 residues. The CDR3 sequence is CASSSGTDSGANVLTF. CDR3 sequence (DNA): TGTGCCAGCAGCTCCGGGACGGACTCTGGGGCCAACGTCCTGACTTTC.

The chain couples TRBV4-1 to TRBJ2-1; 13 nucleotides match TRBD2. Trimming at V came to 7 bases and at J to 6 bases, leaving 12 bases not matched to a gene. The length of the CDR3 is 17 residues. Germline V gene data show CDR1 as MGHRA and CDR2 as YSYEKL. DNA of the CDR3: TGCGCCAGCATCTACGGACTAGCGGGAGAAAGTGGCAATGAGCAGTTCTTC. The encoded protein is CASIYGLAGESGNEQFF.

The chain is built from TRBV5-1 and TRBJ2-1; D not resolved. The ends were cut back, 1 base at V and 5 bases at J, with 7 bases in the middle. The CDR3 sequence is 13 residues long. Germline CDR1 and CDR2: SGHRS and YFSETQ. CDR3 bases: TGCGCCAGCAGCTTGCAGTTAGACAATGAGCAGTTCTTC. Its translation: CASSLQLDNEQFF.

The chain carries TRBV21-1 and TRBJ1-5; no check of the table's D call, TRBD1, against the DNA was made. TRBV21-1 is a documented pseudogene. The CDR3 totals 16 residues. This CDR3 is CASSRPGQGANQPQHF. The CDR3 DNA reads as TGTGCCAGCAGCAGGCCGGGACAGGGGGCGAATCAGCCCCAGCATTTT.

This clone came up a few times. The CDR3 DNA sequence: TGTGCCAGCAGCTTAGGTCGGGGCCGCACCGAGCAGTTCTTC. Translating it yields CASSLGRGRTEQFF. The V gene is TRBV7-2, the J gene TRBJ2-1; tentatively, D is TRBD1 or TRBD2 (5 bases each). Germline values: CDR1 SGHTA, CDR2 FQGNSA. V dropped 1 base and J dropped 10 bases, with 14 bases sitting between them. The CDR3 runs to 14 residues.

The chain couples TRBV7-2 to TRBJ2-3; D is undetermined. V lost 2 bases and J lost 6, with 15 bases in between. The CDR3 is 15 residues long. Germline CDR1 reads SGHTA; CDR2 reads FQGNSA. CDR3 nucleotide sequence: TGTGCCAGCAGCTTATCCCTTAAAGTGTGGGATACGCAGTATTTT. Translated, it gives CASSLSLKVWDTQYF.

The CDR3 reads CASRDRDSTYEQYF. DNA of the CDR3: TGTGCCAGCAGGGACCGGGACAGCACCTACGAGCAGTACTTC. V is TRBV7-2 and J is TRBJ2-7; 7 nucleotides line up with TRBD1. The V and J ends lost 6 bases and 2 bases, in that order; junction bases with no gene match: 7. The CDR3 is 14 amino acids. Germline loops: CDR1 SGHTA, CDR2 FQGNSA.

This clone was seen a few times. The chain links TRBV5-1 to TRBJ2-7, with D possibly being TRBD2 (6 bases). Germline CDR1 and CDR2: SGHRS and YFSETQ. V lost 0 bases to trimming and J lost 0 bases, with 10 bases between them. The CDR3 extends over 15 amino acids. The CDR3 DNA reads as TGCGCCAGCAGCTTGGCGGGGGTGAACTCCTACGAGCAGTACTTC. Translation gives CASSLAGVNSYEQYF.

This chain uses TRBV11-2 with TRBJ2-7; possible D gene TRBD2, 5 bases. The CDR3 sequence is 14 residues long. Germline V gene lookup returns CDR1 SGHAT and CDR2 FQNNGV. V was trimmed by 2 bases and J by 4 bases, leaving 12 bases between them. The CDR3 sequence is CASSLTSGAYEQYF. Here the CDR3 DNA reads TGTGCCAGCAGCTTAACAAGCGGAGCTTACGAGCAGTACTTC.

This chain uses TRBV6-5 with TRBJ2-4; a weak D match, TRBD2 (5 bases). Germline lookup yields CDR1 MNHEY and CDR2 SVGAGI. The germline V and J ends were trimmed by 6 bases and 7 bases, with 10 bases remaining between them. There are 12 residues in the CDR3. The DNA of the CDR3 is TGTGCCAGCAGGTCGGGCGGGAACATTCAGTACTTC. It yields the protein CASRSGGNIQYF.

For the CDR3, the DNA is TGTGCCAGCAGCTCAAGTGGAGGGGGCTGGACAGATACGCAGTATTTT. It codes for CASSSSGGGWTDTQYF. The V call is TRBV5-6, the J call TRBJ2-3; possible D gene TRBD1, 7 bases. The germline V gene encodes CDR1 SGHDT and CDR2 YYEEEE. V was trimmed by 3 bases and J by 3 bases, leaving 17 bases between them. There are 16 residues in the CDR3.

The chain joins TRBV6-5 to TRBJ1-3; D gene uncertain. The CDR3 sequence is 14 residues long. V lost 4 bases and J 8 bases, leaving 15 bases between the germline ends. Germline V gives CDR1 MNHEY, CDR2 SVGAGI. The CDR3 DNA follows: TGTGCCAGCAGTTTGGGTCGAAAGAGGGACACCATATATTTT. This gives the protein CASSLGRKRDTIYF.

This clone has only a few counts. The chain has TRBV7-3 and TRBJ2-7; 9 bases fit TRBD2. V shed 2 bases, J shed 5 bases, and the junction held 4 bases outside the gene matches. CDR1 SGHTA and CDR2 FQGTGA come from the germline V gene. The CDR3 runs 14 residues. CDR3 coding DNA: TGTGCCAGCAGCTTAGGGACTAGCCGCGACGAGCAGTACTTC. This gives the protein CASSLGTSRDEQYF.